This T cell receptor beta chain was sequenced for a study of control samples from healthy donors and cancer patients. Germline CDR1 and CDR2: LNHDA and SQIVND (reference sequence). This CDR3 comprises 16 residues. V lost 3 bases, J lost 0 bases, and 6 bases stayed unmatched. Clones were read by immunoSEQ multiplex PCR, and TCRdb kept only the in-frame ones, dropping some. The repertoire holds just over 15,000 clones, with about nine tenths as singletons. The clonotype comes from a woman in her sixties or seventies with colorectal cancer. The V call is TRBV19, the J call TRBJ2-3; TRBD1 aligns across 7 bases. The sample consisted of PBMCs. This CDR3 reads CASSILQGYSTDTQYF. CDR3 nucleotides: TGTGCCAGTAGTATTTTACAGGGGTATAGCACAGATACGCAGTATTTT.